The 20 T cell receptor beta chains listed next were all sequenced from one sample in a study of T cells after yellow fever vaccination. Via MiXCR, TCRdb re-called the 5' RACE reads, giving one row per CDR3 protein. This table has fewer than 150,000 distinct CDR3 sequences, about 7% appearing once. Sequences were derived from CD4+ T cells sorted from PBMCs, sampled about 41 days after the first yellow fever vaccination. Receptor source: a man aged 18 to 29 who received the YFV17D yellow fever vaccine.

This clonotype appeared many times. The chain links TRBV20-1 to TRBJ2-3; 8 bases match TRBD2. The CDR3 is made up of 16 amino acids. The ends lost 5 bases at V and 2 bases at J; junction bases unmatched: 12. Germline V lookup: CDR1 DFQATT, CDR2 SNEGSKA (reference sequence). This chain's CDR3 is CSARTGGGIITDTQYF. CDR3 nucleotide sequence: TGCAGTGCTCGAACCGGGGGGGGGATTATCACAGATACGCAGTATTTT.

This clonotype was observed a handful of times. The chain joins TRBV11-1 to TRBJ2-3, with TRBD2 as a possible D gene (5 bases). The CDR3 has 18 amino acids. V lost 5 bases and J lost 0, with 21 bases in between. CDR1 and CDR2 (germline): SGHAT, FQDESV (reference sequence). CDR3 region: CASSHARRSFNSTDTQYF. In DNA, the CDR3 is TGTGCCAGCAGCCACGCCCGGAGGAGTTTTAACAGCACAGATACGCAGTATTTT.

This clonotype was observed at least ten times. The genes are TRBV5-8 and TRBJ1-1, with 7 bases lining up with TRBD1. There are 14 residues in the CDR3. The germline CDR1 and CDR2 sequences are SGHTS and YDEGEE. Trimming removed 3 bases from V and 3 bases from J; junction bases left unmatched: 5. The CDR3 sequence: CASSSGGGDTEAFF. The DNA of the CDR3 is TGTGCCAGCAGCTCAGGGGGTGGGGACACTGAAGCTTTCTTT.

This clonotype occurred many times. This sequence joins TRBV2 and TRBJ2-7; 8 bases map to TRBD1. Trimming removed 7 bases from V and 9 bases from J; junction bases left unmatched: 8. The V gene's germline CDR1 is SNHLY and CDR2 FYNNEI. This CDR3 comprises 12 residues. The CDR3 protein is CASNTQGAWQYV. CDR3 DNA sequence: TGTGCCAGCAACACCCAGGGGGCCTGGCAGTACGTC.

This clonotype was seen ten or more times. V gene TRBV7-2 combines with J gene TRBJ2-3, with unresolved D. Germline V lookup: CDR1 SGHTA, CDR2 FQGNSA. Trimming took off 1 base at V and 7 bases at J, with 9 bases between the two ends. There are 13 residues in the CDR3. The CDR3 sequence is CASSLEAENTQYF. The CDR3 nucleotides are TGTGCCAGCAGCTTAGAAGCCGAAAATACGCAGTATTTT.

This clonotype occurred many times. The chain uses TRBV12-3 or TRBV12-4 and TRBJ2-1; 9 bases agree with TRBD2. With 1 base clipped from V and 10 bases from J, the junction kept 8 bases outside the gene matches. CDR3 length: 15 amino acids. The DNA of the CDR3 is TGTGCCAGCAGTTTAGGCCTAGCGGGGAGAGGAGAGCAGTTCTTC. It yields the protein CASSLGLAGRGEQFF.

With regard to this clonotype: At one boundary the junction diverges from the germline segment, which might be a read error. V usage is TRBV4-3 and J usage is TRBJ2-1; 9 bases agree with TRBD2. The CDR3 extends over 17 amino acids. Looked up from germline, CDR1 is LGHNA and CDR2 is YSLEER. The CDR3 spells CTSSQEIASGTYNEQFF. DNA of the CDR3: TGCACCAGCAGCCAAGAAATCGCTAGCGGGACATACAATGAGCAGTTCTTC.

In this sample, this clonotype turned up a few times. The V gene is TRBV5-1, the J gene TRBJ2-7; perhaps TRBD2 as D (6 bases). The germline V and J ends were trimmed by 0 bases and 6 bases, with 13 bases remaining between them. The CDR3 spans 14 residues. CDR1 and CDR2 from the germline V gene are SGHRS and YFSETQ. The CDR3 DNA follows: TGCGCCAGCAGCTTGGCCGGTAGGGGAGGCGAGCAGTACGTC. It yields the protein CASSLAGRGGEQYV.

This clonotype was observed many times. The chain recombines TRBV3-1 with TRBJ2-3, with a weak D call TRBD1 (5 bases). The V end lost 10 bases, the J end lost 3 bases, and 29 bases lay between the germline ends. The CDR3 is made up of 18 amino acids. Germline values: CDR1 LGHDT, CDR2 YNNKEL (reference sequence). CDR3 in DNA: TGTGCCACCTCCGGGCCGATCCGCAGGGATATAGGAACAGATACGCAGTATTTT. It is translated as CATSGPIRRDIGTDTQYF.

This clonotype was seen ten or more times. This chain uses TRBV3-1 with TRBJ2-1; D possibly corresponds to TRBD2 (6 bases). The CDR3 covers 17 residues. Trimming stripped 1 base from V and 2 bases from J, with 15 bases between. Germline CDR1 reads LGHDT; CDR2 reads YNNKEL (reference sequence). CDR3 bases: TGTGCCAGCAGCCAAGGGGCGGGGACCCTCCCCTACAATGAGCAGTTCTTC. It encodes CASSQGAGTLPYNEQFF.

This clonotype appeared many times. J is TRBJ1-6 and V is TRBV10-3; a weak D match, TRBD1 (6 bases). The CDR3 has 16 amino acids. Germline V lookup: CDR1 ENHRY, CDR2 SYGVKD. The V gene lost 0 bases and the J gene lost 0 bases, with 6 bases spanning the gap. CDR3 sequence reads: CAISESDSSYNSPLHF. The DNA of the CDR3 is TGTGCCATCAGTGAGTCGGACAGCTCCTATAATTCACCCCTCCACTTT.

This clonotype was detected ten times or more. This chain links TRBV10-1 with TRBJ2-5; no reliable D call. The ends were cut back, 0 bases at V and 0 bases at J, with 14 bases in the middle. Looked up from germline, CDR1 is WNHNN and CDR2 is SYGVQD (reference sequence). The CDR3 is 17 residues long. CDR3 loop: CASSESTPASYQETQYF. The CDR3 region has the DNA TGCGCCAGCAGTGAGTCGACTCCGGCCAGCTACCAAGAGACCCAGTACTTC.

This clonotype was counted ten times or more. The V and J genes are TRBV24-1 and TRBJ2-3; 10 bases agree with TRBD2. Unmatched junction bases numbered 4, after V lost 4 bases and J lost 4 bases. The CDR3 is 15 amino acids. Per germline, CDR1 KGHDR and CDR2 SFDVKD. DNA for the CDR3: TGTGCCACCAGTGACCGAGCGGGGGGGCCAGATACGCAGTATTTT. Translated, it gives CATSDRAGGPDTQYF.

This clonotype came up many times. This chain joins TRBV10-2 and TRBJ2-5, with 7 bases aligning to TRBD1. Germline V gene lookup returns CDR1 WSHSY and CDR2 SAAADI. CDR3 length: 12 residues. After removal of 8 bases from V and 3 bases from J, the junction contained 3 bases not matched to a gene. CDR3 protein: CASPTGEETQYF. CDR3 in DNA: TGCGCCAGCCCCACAGGGGAAGAGACCCAGTACTTC.

This clonotype was picked up many times. The J gene is TRBJ2-2, the V gene TRBV6-5; 7 bases are shared with TRBD2. The J segment lost 6 bases and the V segment lost 7 bases, leaving 2 bases of the junction unmatched. Per the germline V gene, CDR1 is MNHEY and CDR2 is SVGAGI. CDR3 length equals 12 residues. CDR3 in amino acids: CASNGGAGELFF. In DNA form, the CDR3 reads TGTGCCAGCAATGGGGGGGCCGGGGAGCTGTTTTTT.

In its sample, this clonotype was seen many times. This chain links TRBV5-1 with TRBJ2-2; D remains unclear. The CDR3 covers 13 residues. Deletions cut 2 bases from V and 4 bases from J, with 6 bases between. Germline V gene sequence: CDR1 SGHRS, CDR2 YFSETQ. The CDR3 sequence is CASSLGPTGELFF. The DNA for the CDR3 is TGCGCCAGCAGCTTAGGCCCCACCGGGGAGCTGTTTTTT.

This clonotype was recorded many times. J is TRBJ2-5 and V is TRBV7-2, with a weak D call TRBD2 (5 bases). V was trimmed by 4 bases and J by 5 bases, leaving 11 bases between them. This CDR3 spans 13 amino acids. CDR1 and CDR2 from the germline V gene are SGHTA and FQGNSA. CDR3 nucleotides: TGTGCCAGCAGCTGGACCGGCGGGGAGACCCAGTACTTC. It codes for CASSWTGGETQYF.

This clonotype was seen at least ten times. DNA of the CDR3: TGTGCCAGCAGCCGGACAGGGATTTCCCCAAAACTGTTTTTT. As protein: CASSRTGISPKLFF. The chain links TRBV7-2 to TRBJ1-4; 8 bases agree with TRBD1. Germline V gene sequence: CDR1 SGHTA, CDR2 FQGNSA. This CDR3 is built from 14 residues. J was trimmed by 10 bases and V by 5 bases; bases with no gene match: 9.

This clonotype was seen at least ten times. V usage is TRBV29-1 and J usage is TRBJ2-3; D tentatively reads TRBD1 or TRBD2 (6 bases each). V was cut by 8 bases and J by 6 bases, with 15 bases left in between. Germline V lookup: CDR1 SQVTM, CDR2 ANQGSEA. The CDR3 is made up of 12 amino acids. The CDR3 DNA reads TGCAGCCTTAGGGGGGTGAGGGATACGCAGTATTTT. It encodes CSLRGVRDTQYF.

This clonotype was found many times. This chain links TRBV7-2 with TRBJ2-7, with TRBD2 matching 7 bases. Germline V gene data show CDR1 as SGHTA and CDR2 as FQGNSA. After removal of 2 bases from V and 7 bases from J, the junction contained 14 bases not matched to a gene. The CDR3 length is 16 residues. The CDR3 bases are TGTGCCAGCAGCTTATACCCTCCGGGGGGTTCGTGGGAGCAGTACTTC. It specifies CASSLYPPGGSWEQYF.